This TCR beta chain is from a study of identical twins. Study observations and caveats: Twins' excess sharing was less marked for out-of-frame beta sequences. Cord blood beta clonotypes present at high abundance carried fewer insertions; no such pattern appeared in memory repertoires.

As regards this clonotype: Its antigen remains unknown.

The length of the CDR3 is 18 residues. Template switching added a universal primer site, and cDNA bore unique molecular identifiers. TCRdb recomputed calls from the 5' RACE reads with MiXCR, one row per CDR3 protein. Here the sample spans about 220,000 distinct CDR3 sequences, 7.5% being singletons. In addition, the sample was reused for a study of yellow fever vaccine responses in identical twins.

The receptor was isolated from a woman younger than 35 in good health. The chain uses TRBV12-3 or TRBV12-4 and TRBJ2-7; 8 bases agree with TRBD2. Sample: CD8+ T cells sorted from blood. The CDR3 DNA follows: TGTACCTTCAGTTTAGGGCTAGGGGGGACTAGTATGTCCTACGAGCAGTACTTC. It codes for CTFSLGLGGTSMSYEQYF.